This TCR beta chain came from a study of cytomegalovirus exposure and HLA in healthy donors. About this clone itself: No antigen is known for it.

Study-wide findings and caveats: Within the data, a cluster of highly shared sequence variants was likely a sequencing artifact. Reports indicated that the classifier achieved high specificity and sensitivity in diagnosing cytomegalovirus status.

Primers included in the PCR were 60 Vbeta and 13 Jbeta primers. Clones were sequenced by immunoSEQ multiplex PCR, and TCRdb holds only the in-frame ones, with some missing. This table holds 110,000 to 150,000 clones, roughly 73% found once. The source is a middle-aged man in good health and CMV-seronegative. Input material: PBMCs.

DNA of the CDR3: TGTGCCAGCAGCCTCCCGGAAAACATTCAGTACTTC. Its translation: CASSLPENIQYF. This chain uses TRBV6-6 with TRBJ2-4; D gene ambiguous. Germline values: CDR1 MNHNY, CDR2 SVGAGI (reference sequence). The CDR3 has 12 residues. V was pared by 6 bases and J by 5 bases, with 8 bases between.